The 29 T cell receptor beta chains reported below all come from one sample, sequenced in a study of control samples from healthy donors and cancer patients (dated by TCRdb to 2018 to 2021). The library relied on the immunoSEQ multiplex PCR assay. TCRdb retrieved this table from immuneACCESS and kept in-frame rearrangements only. Not all clones are present; in checked studies, unresolved V genes account for under half, and no reason is known for the remainder. Present in this sample are approximately 150,000 clones, roughly 95% of which were seen just once. Jointly, the top ten make up over 1% of the sample. The sample was blood. The receptors were sampled from a woman aged 25 to 39 in good health.

This clone has a single count. This chain uses TRBV5-1 with TRBJ2-5; 8 bases line up with TRBD1. Germline-derived CDR1 and CDR2 are SGHRS and YFSETQ. This CDR3 is 13 amino acids long. The ends lost 8 bases at V and 1 base at J; junction bases unmatched: 4. As DNA, the CDR3 is TGCGCCAGTTCAGACAGGGGCCAAGAGACCCAGTACTTC. Its protein is CASSDRGQETQYF.

The V and J genes are TRBV19 and TRBJ2-7; either TRBD1 or TRBD2 may supply D (5 bases each). The CDR3 totals 15 residues. Germline CDR1 and CDR2: LNHDA and SQIVND (reference sequence). V lost 4 bases and J 4 bases, leaving 17 bases between the germline ends. The DNA of the CDR3 is TGTGCCAGTAGTAGACGGGACGGGCATTTATACGAGCAGTACTTC. This gives the protein CASSRRDGHLYEQYF.

The rearrangement uses TRBV6-5 and TRBJ1-6; TRBD1 matches 7 bases. Germline V CDR1 and CDR2: MNHEY, SVGAGI. This CDR3 spans 13 amino acids. V trimming: 6 bases; J trimming: 7 bases; junction bases outside the gene matches: 3. This chain's CDR3 is CASRGQANSPLHF. CDR3 sequence (DNA): TGTGCCAGCAGAGGACAGGCCAATTCACCCCTCCACTTT.

This clone has only one observation. V is TRBV2 and J is TRBJ2-1; 11 bases match TRBD2. Germline V gives CDR1 SNHLY, CDR2 FYNNEI. The CDR3 contains 15 residues. V lost 6 bases to trimming and J lost 1 base; unmatched junction nucleotides: 2. DNA for the CDR3: TGTGCCAGCAGGGGACTAGCGGATTCCTACAATGAGCAGTTCTTC. Protein: CASRGLADSYNEQFF.

The chain employs TRBV6-5 and TRBJ1-4; D not certain. In germline, CDR1 is MNHEY, CDR2 SVGAGI. V was cut by 2 bases and J by 5 bases, with 15 bases left in between. CDR3 size: 16 residues. CDR3 in DNA: TGTGCCAGCAGTTACATGAGCCCGGGGTCGAATGAAAAACTGTTTTTT. Amino acid sequence: CASSYMSPGSNEKLFF.

The rearrangement links TRBV5-1 to TRBJ2-2; 8 bases fit TRBD1. Germline assignment: CDR1 SGHRS and CDR2 YFSETQ. After removal of 0 bases from V and 7 bases from J, the junction contained 11 bases not matched to a gene. The CDR3 is 17 residues long. CDR3 protein: CASSLDGQGLLGGELFF. The CDR3 nucleotides are TGCGCCAGCAGCTTGGATGGACAGGGATTATTAGGCGGGGAGCTGTTTTTT.

The chain uses TRBV7-9 and TRBJ2-5; 8 nucleotides align to TRBD2. The CDR3 consists of 14 residues. Germline V gene sequence: CDR1 SEHNR, CDR2 FQNEAQ (reference sequence). J gave up 2 bases and V 4 bases, and 3 bases lay outside the gene matches. CDR3 sequence: CASSSLAGQETQYF. The CDR3 DNA follows: TGTGCCAGCAGCTCATTAGCGGGGCAAGAGACCCAGTACTTC. The full variable domain, rest sourced from reference TRBV7-9 and TRBJ2-5, is DTGVSQNPRHKITKRGQNVTFRCDPISEHNRLYWYRQTLGQGPEFLTYFQNEAQLEKSRLLSDRFSAERPKGSFSTLEIQRTEQGDSAMYLCASSSLAGQETQYFGPGTRLLVL.

The chain is built from TRBV10-3 and TRBJ2-1, with D unclear. Trimming removed 0 bases from V and 6 bases from J, with 9 bases in between. Germline V gene sequence: CDR1 ENHRY, CDR2 SYGVKD. CDR3 length equals 14 residues. The DNA of the CDR3 is TGTGCCATCAGTGAGTCCAATGGAATCAATGAGCAGTTCTTC. Protein sequence: CAISESNGINEQFF.

The rearrangement links TRBV5-1 to TRBJ1-3; no reliable D call. V lost 4 bases and J 1 base, leaving 12 bases between the germline ends. This CDR3 contains 15 residues. Germline V lookup: CDR1 SGHRS, CDR2 YFSETQ. The CDR3 bases are TGCGCCAGCAGCGTCGGCCCAGAATCTGGAAACACCATATATTTT. This codes for CASSVGPESGNTIYF.

The chain joins TRBV15 to TRBJ2-7; 7 nucleotides line up with TRBD2. The CDR3 is 15 amino acids. V lost 0 bases to trimming and J lost 6 bases; unmatched junction nucleotides: 8. Germline V lookup: CDR1 LNHNV, CDR2 YYDKDF (reference sequence). The CDR3 coding sequence is TGTGCCACCAGCAGAGATCTCGACCCGGGGGGCGAGCAGTACTTC. Its protein is CATSRDLDPGGEQYF. The whole variable domain, remainder taken from reference TRBV15 and TRBJ2-7, is DAMVIQNPRYQVTQFGKPVTLSCSQTLNHNVMYWYQQKSSQAPKLLFHYYDKDFNNEADTPDNFQSRRPNTSFCFLDIRSPGLGDTAMYLCATSRDLDPGGEQYFGPGTRLTVT.

The rearrangement links TRBV6-5 to TRBJ2-2, with 12 bases that match TRBD2. CDR1 and CDR2 (germline): MNHEY, SVGAGI. After removal of 10 bases from V and 5 bases from J, the junction contained 8 bases not matched to a gene. The CDR3 consists of 15 residues. CDR3 protein: CAISGLAGSTGELFF. CDR3 nucleotide sequence: TGTGCCATCTCAGGACTAGCGGGGTCTACCGGGGAGCTGTTTTTT.

This chain joins TRBV7-9 and TRBJ1-4; D not resolved. Germline assignment: CDR1 SEHNR and CDR2 FQNEAQ (reference sequence). Trimming shortened V by 1 base and J by 7 bases, and 7 bases separated the two germline ends. CDR3 size: 13 residues. In DNA, the CDR3 is TGTGCCAGCAGCTTAGTGGTGGGTGAAAAACTGTTTTTT. It encodes CASSLVVGEKLFF.

This clone has only one observation. This chain joins TRBV28 and TRBJ1-2, with D perhaps TRBD1 (6 bases). The germline CDR1 and CDR2 sequences are MDHEN and SYDVKM. The CDR3 is made up of 16 amino acids. Trimming stripped 1 base from V and 3 bases from J, with 15 bases between. As DNA, the CDR3 is TGTGCCAGCAGTTTATCCCGGACAGCTCCTGACTATGGCTACACCTTC. Protein sequence: CASSLSRTAPDYGYTF.

The gene calls are TRBV4-1 and TRBJ2-7; D is undetermined. From germline, CDR1 is MGHRA and CDR2 YSYEKL. With 0 bases removed from V and 3 bases from J, the gap between germline ends came to 0 bases. The length of the CDR3 is 11 residues. The CDR3 coding sequence is TGCGCCAGCAGCCAAGACTACGAGCAGTACTTC. It is translated as CASSQDYEQYF.

The chain combines TRBV5-4 with TRBJ2-6; D not resolved. The length of the CDR3 is 16 residues. Germline V gene lookup returns CDR1 SGHNT and CDR2 YYREEE (reference sequence). The V end was cut by 0 bases, the J end by 4 bases, with 11 bases between. The DNA of the CDR3 is TGTGCCAGCAGCTTGGGACACCAACTGGGGGCCAACGTCCTGACTTTC. The encoded protein is CASSLGHQLGANVLTF.

J is TRBJ1-5 and V is TRBV19, with D maybe TRBD1 (5 bases). The CDR3 has 15 amino acids. V shed 10 bases and J shed 7 bases, with 23 bases lying between them. Looked up from germline, CDR1 is LNHDA and CDR2 is SQIVND (reference sequence). The CDR3 DNA is TGTGCCACCTCCGGGGACGGGCCGCGTGGGCAGCCCCAGCATTTT. Residues: CATSGDGPRGQPQHF.

The chain links TRBV6-5 to TRBJ1-2; tentatively, D is TRBD1 (5 bases). The CDR3 consists of 14 residues. Germline assignment: CDR1 MNHEY and CDR2 SVGAGI. Trimming shortened V by 4 bases and J by 5 bases, and 14 bases separated the two germline ends. DNA of the CDR3: TGTGCCAGCAGTTTCGGGACGGACTTTTATGGCTACACCTTC. Encoded protein: CASSFGTDFYGYTF.

This CDR3 is CASSPTGTGSSYNEQFF. CDR3 nucleotides: TGTGCCAGCAGCCCCACGGGAACAGGGAGCTCCTACAATGAGCAGTTCTTC. The chain links TRBV3-1 (or the pseudogene TRBV3-2) to TRBJ2-1; D might be TRBD1 (6 bases). Germline values: CDR1 LGHDT, CDR2 YNNKEL (reference sequence). V lost 4 bases to trimming and J lost 0 bases, with 16 bases between them. The length of the CDR3 is 17 residues.

The chain combines TRBV15 with TRBJ1-1, with a tentative D call TRBD1 (5 bases). Germline V CDR1 and CDR2: LNHNV, YYDKDF (reference sequence). The V gene lost 0 bases and the J gene lost 5 bases, with 19 bases spanning the gap. The CDR3 is 17 residues long. In DNA, the CDR3 is TGTGCCACCAGCAGAGATCCAAGACTGAGGGGTTGGACTGAAGCTTTCTTT. Translated: CATSRDPRLRGWTEAFF.

The V and J genes are TRBV10-2 and TRBJ2-2; no clear D. V lost 8 bases to trimming and J lost 1 base, with 11 bases between them. CDR1 and CDR2 from the germline V gene are WSHSY and SAAADI. The CDR3 sequence is 14 residues long. This CDR3 reads CASRQVLNTGELFF. The CDR3 DNA is TGCGCCAGCCGTCAGGTTCTGAACACCGGGGAGCTGTTTTTT.

This clone was observed once. The rearrangement joins TRBV7-8 to TRBJ2-7; TRBD2 might be the D (6 bases). The V end lost 1 base, the J end lost 2 bases, and 15 bases lay between the germline ends. In germline, CDR1 is SGHVS, CDR2 FQNEAQ. The CDR3 covers 16 residues. The CDR3 is CASSLEGGPTPYEQYF. The CDR3 DNA is TGTGCCAGCAGCTTAGAGGGAGGACCCACCCCCTACGAGCAGTACTTC. Full variable domain (outside the CDR3, taken from reference TRBV7-8 and TRBJ2-7): GAGVSQSPRYKVAKRGQDVALRCDPISGHVSLFWYQQALGQGPEFLTYFQNEAQLDKSGLPSDRFFAERPEGSVSTLKIQRTQQEDSAVYLCASSLEGGPTPYEQYFGPGTRLTVT.

The count of this clone is one. The chain combines TRBV29-1 with TRBJ2-7; D gene uncertain. The V end lost 5 bases, the J end lost 0 bases, and 5 bases lay between the germline ends. The germline V gene encodes CDR1 SQVTM and CDR2 ANQGSEA. The CDR3 extends over 11 amino acids. CDR3: CSVTASYEQYF. CDR3 in DNA: TGCAGCGTTACAGCCTCCTACGAGCAGTACTTC.

This chain connects TRBV7-5 to TRBJ2-1; the D segment call TRBD2 is taken from the table without a DNA check. TRBV7-5 is listed as a pseudogene. This CDR3 is built from 16 residues. This CDR3 reads CARSYPIGSSYNEQFF. CDR3 coding DNA: TGTGCCAGAAGCTACCCAATCGGTAGCTCCTACAATGAGCAGTTCTTC.

The chain combines TRBV18 with TRBJ2-7, with D possibly TRBD1 on 5 matching bases. There are 15 residues in the CDR3. In germline, CDR1 is KGHSH, CDR2 LQKENI. V was pared by 4 bases and J by 4 bases, with 17 bases between. CDR3 protein: CASSRTRVEVYEQYF. As DNA, the CDR3 is TGTGCCAGCTCACGAACCAGGGTCGAGGTTTACGAGCAGTACTTC.

The table lists this clone with a count of one. The chain has TRBV19 and TRBJ2-6; 11 nucleotides align to TRBD1. Germline values: CDR1 LNHDA, CDR2 SQIVND (reference sequence). V shed 4 bases and J 2 bases; nucleotides not matched to a gene: 7. The CDR3 loop spans 18 amino acids. CDR3 bases: TGTGCCAGTAGTACGACCGGGACAGGGGGACCTGGGGCCAACGTCCTGACTTTC. Protein sequence: CASSTTGTGGPGANVLTF.

V and J are TRBV24-1 and TRBJ2-3, with TRBD2 identical over 14 bases. Germline V gene sequence: CDR1 KGHDR, CDR2 SFDVKD. V shed 7 bases and J 1 base; nucleotides not matched to a gene: 3. CDR3 length: 16 residues. CDR3 sequence reads: CATRETSGGGTDTQYF. CDR3 in DNA: TGTGCCACCAGAGAGACTAGCGGGGGGGGCACAGATACGCAGTATTTT.

V is TRBV3-1 (or the pseudogene TRBV3-2) and J is TRBJ2-7, with D tentatively TRBD2 (7 bases). The germline V gene has CDR1 LGHDT and CDR2 YNNKEL (reference sequence). This CDR3 has 16 residues. Trimming shortened V by 0 bases and J by 4 bases, and 16 bases separated the two germline ends. The CDR3 bases are TGTGCCAGCAGCCAAGATTCTAGGGGGGGGCGATACGAGCAGTACTTC. This sequence encodes CASSQDSRGGRYEQYF.

The V call is TRBV4-1, the J call TRBJ2-2, with 7 bases matching TRBD1. Per germline, CDR1 MGHRA and CDR2 YSYEKL. V lost 1 base and J lost 1; bases outside the gene matches: 3. The CDR3 length is 16 residues. The CDR3 DNA sequence: TGCGCCAGCAGCCAAGGACAGGGTTGGAACACCGGGGAGCTGTTTTTT. Translated, it gives CASSQGQGWNTGELFF.

The gene calls are TRBV27 and TRBJ2-7; 9 bases fit TRBD2. CDR1 and CDR2 from the germline V gene are MNHEY and SMNVEV (reference sequence). The CDR3 runs 14 residues. Germline trimming cut 6 bases from V and 5 bases from J; bases unmatched to any gene: 8. Here the CDR3 reads CASSPAGGIDEQYF. CDR3 nucleotides: TGTGCCAGCAGCCCAGCGGGGGGTATCGACGAGCAGTACTTC.